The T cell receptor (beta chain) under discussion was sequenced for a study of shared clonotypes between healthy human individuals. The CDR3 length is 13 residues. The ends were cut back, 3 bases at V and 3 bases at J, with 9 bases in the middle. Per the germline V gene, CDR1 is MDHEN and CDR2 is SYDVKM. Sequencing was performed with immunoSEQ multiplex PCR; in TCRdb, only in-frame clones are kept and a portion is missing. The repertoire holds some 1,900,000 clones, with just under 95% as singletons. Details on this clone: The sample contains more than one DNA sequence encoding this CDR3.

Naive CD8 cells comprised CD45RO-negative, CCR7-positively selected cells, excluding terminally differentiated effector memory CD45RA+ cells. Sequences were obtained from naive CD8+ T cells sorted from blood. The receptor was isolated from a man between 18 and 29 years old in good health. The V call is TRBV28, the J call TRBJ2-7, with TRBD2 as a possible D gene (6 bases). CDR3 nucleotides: TGTGCCAGCAGTTTTACCGGGGGCTACGAGCAGTACTTC. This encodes CASSFTGGYEQYF. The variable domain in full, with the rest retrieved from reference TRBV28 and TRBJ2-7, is DVKVTQSSRYLVKRTGEKVFLECVQDMDHENMFWYRQDPGLGLRLIYFSYDVKMKEKGDIPEGYSVSREKKERFSLILESASTNQTSMYLCASSFTGGYEQYFGPGTRLTVT.